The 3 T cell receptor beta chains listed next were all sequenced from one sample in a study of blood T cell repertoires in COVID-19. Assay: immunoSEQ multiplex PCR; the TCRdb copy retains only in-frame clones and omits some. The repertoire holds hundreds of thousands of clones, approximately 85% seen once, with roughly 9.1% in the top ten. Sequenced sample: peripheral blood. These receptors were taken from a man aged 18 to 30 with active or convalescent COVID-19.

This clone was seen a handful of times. The CDR3 loop is CAISVDTLNTEAFF. CDR3 DNA: TGTGCCATCAGTGTTGACACCTTGAACACTGAAGCTTTCTTT. The chain recombines TRBV10-3 with TRBJ1-1; the D is unclear. CDR3 length: 14 residues. The ends were cut back, 4 bases at V and 0 bases at J, with 9 bases in the middle. Germline values: CDR1 ENHRY, CDR2 SYGVKD.

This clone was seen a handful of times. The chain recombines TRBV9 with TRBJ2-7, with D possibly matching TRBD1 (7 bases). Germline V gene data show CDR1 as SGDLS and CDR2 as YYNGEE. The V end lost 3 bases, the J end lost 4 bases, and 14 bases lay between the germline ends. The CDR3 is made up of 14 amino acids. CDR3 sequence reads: CASSADPGGYEQYF. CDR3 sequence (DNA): TGTGCCAGCAGCGCCGACCCAGGGGGGTACGAGCAGTACTTC.

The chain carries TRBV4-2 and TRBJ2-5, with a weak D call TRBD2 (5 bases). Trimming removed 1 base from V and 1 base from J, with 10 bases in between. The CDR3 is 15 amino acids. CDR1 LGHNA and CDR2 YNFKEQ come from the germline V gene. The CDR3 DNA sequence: TGTGCCAGCAGCCAAGGTCTCAGCGGCCAAGAGACCCAGTACTTC. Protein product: CASSQGLSGQETQYF.